A single sample is the source of the 9 T cell receptor beta chains below, sequenced in a study of T cell responses to AZD1222 COVID-19 vaccine. Clones were read by immunoSEQ multiplex PCR, and TCRdb kept only the in-frame ones, dropping some. Of tens of thousands of clones in the sample, 80% to 90% were seen once. The sequencing here drew on peripheral blood, taken 28 days after the second AZD1222 dose. These receptors originate from an adult who received the AZD1222 COVID-19 vaccine.

This sequence joins TRBV20-1 and TRBJ1-1; tentatively, D is TRBD1 (5 bases). V was clipped by 3 bases and J by 8 bases, with 10 bases between them. Germline V lookup: CDR1 DFQATT, CDR2 SNEGSKA (reference sequence). There are 11 residues in the CDR3. The CDR3 loop reads CSARGEVEAFF. CDR3 coding DNA: TGCAGTGCTAGGGGGGAAGTCGAAGCTTTCTTT.

This chain connects TRBV19 to TRBJ2-2; D is perhaps TRBD1 or TRBD2 (5 bases each). Germline V gene data show CDR1 as LNHDA and CDR2 as SQIVND (reference sequence). The CDR3 spans 19 residues. V gave up 7 bases and J gave up 1 base, with 25 bases separating them. CDR3 sequence (DNA): TGTGCCAGTAACAGAAAAGGCCTGGGGGACGTACTGAACACCGGGGAGCTGTTTTTT. The encoded protein is CASNRKGLGDVLNTGELFF.

CDR3 loop: CASSPNGGAEGTEAFF. CDR3 DNA: TGTGCCAGCTCACCCAATGGGGGGGCGGAGGGGACTGAAGCTTTCTTT. The chain is built from TRBV18 and TRBJ1-1; D perhaps matches TRBD1 (6 bases). The CDR3 is made up of 16 amino acids. Germline lookup yields CDR1 KGHSH and CDR2 LQKENI. With 3 bases removed from V and 5 bases from J, the gap between germline ends came to 19 bases.

The J gene is TRBJ2-1, the V gene TRBV10-2, with 10 bases identical to TRBD2. Germline values: CDR1 WSHSY, CDR2 SAAADI. This CDR3 is 15 amino acids long. Trimming removed 8 bases from V and 3 bases from J; junction bases left unmatched: 7. The CDR3 region has the DNA TGCGCCAGCCGCCAGCGGGAGGGCCTCTACAATGAGCAGTTCTTC. Protein sequence: CASRQREGLYNEQFF.

V usage is TRBV11-2 and J usage is TRBJ2-1, with D perhaps TRBD1 (6 bases). There are 12 residues in the CDR3. Trimming took 3 bases from V and 8 from J, leaving 8 bases between them. The germline V gene encodes CDR1 SGHAT and CDR2 FQNNGV. This chain's CDR3 is CASSFTGYEQFF. The CDR3 DNA is TGTGCCAGCAGCTTTACAGGGTATGAGCAGTTCTTC. Full variable domain (missing parts from reference TRBV11-2 and TRBJ2-1): EAGVAQSPRYKIIEKRQSVAFWCNPISGHATLYWYQQILGQGPKLLIQFQNNGVVDDSQLPKDRFSAERLKGVDSTLKIQPAKLEDSAVYLCASSFTGYEQFFGPGTRLTVL.

The V gene is TRBV7-8, the J gene TRBJ1-5, with D unresolved. With 1 base removed from V and 4 bases from J, the gap between germline ends came to 11 bases. CDR1 SGHVS and CDR2 FQNEAQ come from the germline V gene. This CDR3 comprises 15 residues. The CDR3 protein is CASSLEGFGNQPQHF. The CDR3 DNA reads as TGTGCCAGCAGCTTAGAAGGGTTCGGGAATCAGCCCCAGCATTTT.

The rearrangement joins TRBV27 to TRBJ2-7; a possible D gene is TRBD2 (6 bases). CDR3 size: 15 residues. Germline loops: CDR1 MNHEY, CDR2 SMNVEV (reference sequence). V shed 6 bases and J shed 3 bases, with 18 bases lying between them. The CDR3 DNA reads as TGTGCCAGCAGCCCGAAGGGACTTCGCCTCTACGAGCAGTACTTC. Amino acids: CASSPKGLRLYEQYF.

This chain connects TRBV6-5 to TRBJ1-5; 8 nucleotides match TRBD1. The germline V gene encodes CDR1 MNHEY and CDR2 SVGAGI. With V trimmed by 5 bases and J by 5 bases, 5 bases remained unmatched. CDR3 length equals 14 residues. DNA of the CDR3: TGTGCCAGCAGTCGGGCAGGGGGCTATCAGCCCCAGCATTTT. Its protein product is CASSRAGGYQPQHF.

The chain couples TRBV6-1 to TRBJ1-4; D gene uncertain. Germline CDR1 MNHNS, CDR2 SASEGT. Trimming took off 1 base at V and 0 bases at J, with 6 bases between the two ends. CDR3 size: 15 residues. The CDR3 loop reads CASSEGDATNEKLFF. In nucleotides, the CDR3 is TGTGCCAGCAGTGAAGGGGATGCAACTAATGAAAAACTGTTTTTT.